This T cell receptor beta chain is from a study of technical replicates of blood from a few donors (dated by TCRdb to the late 2010s). Sequences SGHRS (CDR1) and YFSETQ (CDR2) are obtained from the germline V gene. Taken from cysteine to phenylalanine, the CDR3 has 15 residues. Kept here is only the CDR3 DNA, which spans 45 bases and is read in frame from base 1. Trimmed from V: 4 bases; trimmed from J: 6 bases; junction bases lacking a gene match: 8. Library prep was done by the immunoSEQ multiplex PCR assay. Entries here come from immuneACCESS through TCRdb and include only in-frame sequences with V and J called. Some clones fail to appear in such tables; in the studies checked, an unresolved V gene covers under half of the shortfall, and the cause of the remainder is unknown. Counted in this sample were 80,000 to 100,000 clones; 95% of them appeared once. The ten largest account for 0.21% of the sample.

Notes on this clone: Its recognized antigen is unknown. No base quality values were provided; no much bigger clone lies one nucleotide off.

This receptor was taken from a human donor in good health. The chain joins TRBV5-1 to TRBJ2-5; 11 bases in the middle match TRBD1. The sequenced sample was T cells isolated from PBMCs. The CDR3 region: CASSVGQGVGKTQYF. The nucleotide sequence reads as follows: TGCGCCAGCAGCGTGGGACAGGGGGTCGGAAAGACCCAGTACTTC.